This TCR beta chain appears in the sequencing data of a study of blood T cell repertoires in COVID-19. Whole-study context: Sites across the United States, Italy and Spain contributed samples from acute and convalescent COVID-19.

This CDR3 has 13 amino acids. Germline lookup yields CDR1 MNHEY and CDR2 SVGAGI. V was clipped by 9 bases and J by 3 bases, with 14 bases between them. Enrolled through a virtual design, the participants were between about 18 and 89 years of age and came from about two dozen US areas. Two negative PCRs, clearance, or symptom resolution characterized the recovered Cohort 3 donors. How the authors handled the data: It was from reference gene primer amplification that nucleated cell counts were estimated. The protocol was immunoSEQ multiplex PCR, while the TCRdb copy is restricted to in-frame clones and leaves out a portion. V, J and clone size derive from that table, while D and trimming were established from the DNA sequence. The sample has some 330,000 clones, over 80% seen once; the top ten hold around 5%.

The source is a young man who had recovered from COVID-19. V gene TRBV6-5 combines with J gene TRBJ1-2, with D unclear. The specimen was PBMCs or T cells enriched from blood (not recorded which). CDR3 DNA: TGTGCCAGTAGACCTACGGGTGACTATGGCTACACCTTC. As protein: CASRPTGDYGYTF.